Given below is one TCR beta chain in context. Its antigen is undetermined. Primers for the PCR totalled 60 Vbeta and 13 Jbeta. Assay used: immunoSEQ multiplex PCR; TCRdb lists only in-frame clones, some missing. The profile shows about 160,000 clones, more than 75% of them singletons. The sample is drawn from a study of cytomegalovirus exposure and HLA in healthy donors. Findings and caveats of the study: Being productive about 87% or about 30% of the time was typical of most TCR beta V segments in an earlier analysis. A few chains tied to CMV proved CMV antigen-specific in vitro.

The V end lost 11 bases, the J end lost 0 bases, and 11 bases lay between the germline ends. This CDR3 region has 14 residues. Germline CDR1 is SNHLY and CDR2 is FYNNEI. This TCR was sampled from a man in his late teens or twenties in good health and CMV-seropositive. The rearrangement links TRBV2 to TRBJ1-6, with D hard to call. The sequenced sample was PBMCs. CDR3 region: CAPSRRSYNSPLHF. The CDR3 DNA reads as TGTGCCCCCTCCAGGCGCTCCTATAATTCACCCCTCCACTTT.